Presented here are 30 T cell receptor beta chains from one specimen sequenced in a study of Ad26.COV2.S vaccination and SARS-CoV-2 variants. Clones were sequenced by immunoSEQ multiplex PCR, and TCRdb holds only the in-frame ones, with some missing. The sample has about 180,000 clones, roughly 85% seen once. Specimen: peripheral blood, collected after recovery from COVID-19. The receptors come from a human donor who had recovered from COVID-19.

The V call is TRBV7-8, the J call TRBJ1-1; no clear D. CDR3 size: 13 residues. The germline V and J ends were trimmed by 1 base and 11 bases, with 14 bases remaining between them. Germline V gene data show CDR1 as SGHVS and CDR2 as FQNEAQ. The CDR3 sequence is CASSLGGALGAFF. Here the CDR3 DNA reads TGTGCCAGCAGCTTAGGGGGAGCCCTAGGGGCTTTCTTT.

The CDR3 region has the DNA TGTGCCAGCAGTTTATCGAGATCGGGGCAGGGGATTTACAATGAGCAGTTCTTC. Translating it yields CASSLSRSGQGIYNEQFF. This sequence joins TRBV27 and TRBJ2-1, with a possible D match to TRBD1 (6 bases). The CDR3 has 18 residues. V was trimmed by 0 bases and J by 4 bases, leaving 19 bases between them. CDR1 and CDR2 from the germline V gene are MNHEY and SMNVEV (reference sequence).

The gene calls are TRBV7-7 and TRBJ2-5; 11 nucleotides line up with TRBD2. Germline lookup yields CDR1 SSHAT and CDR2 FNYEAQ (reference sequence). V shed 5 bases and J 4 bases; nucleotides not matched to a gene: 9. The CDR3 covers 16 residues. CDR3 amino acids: CASSLSGTSGIETQYF. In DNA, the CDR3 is TGTGCCAGCAGCCTATCAGGGACTAGCGGTATAGAGACCCAGTACTTC.

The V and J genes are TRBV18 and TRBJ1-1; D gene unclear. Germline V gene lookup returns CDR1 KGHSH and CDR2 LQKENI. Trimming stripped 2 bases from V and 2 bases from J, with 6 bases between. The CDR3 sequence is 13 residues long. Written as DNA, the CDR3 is TGTGCCAGCTCACCAGCACAAAACACTGAAGCTTTCTTT. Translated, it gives CASSPAQNTEAFF.

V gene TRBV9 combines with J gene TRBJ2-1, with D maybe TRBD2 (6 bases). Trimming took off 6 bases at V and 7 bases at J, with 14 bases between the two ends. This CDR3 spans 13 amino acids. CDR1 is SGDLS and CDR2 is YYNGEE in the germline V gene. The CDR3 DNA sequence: TGTGCCAGCAACATGGGACTCGAAAATGAGCAGTTCTTC. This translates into CASNMGLENEQFF.

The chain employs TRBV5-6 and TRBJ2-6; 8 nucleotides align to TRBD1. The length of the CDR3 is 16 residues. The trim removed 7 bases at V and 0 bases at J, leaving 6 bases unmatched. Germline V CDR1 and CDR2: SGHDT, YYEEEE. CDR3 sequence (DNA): TGTGCCAGCCAGACAGGGGTCTCCTCTGGGGCCAACGTCCTGACTTTC. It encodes CASQTGVSSGANVLTF.

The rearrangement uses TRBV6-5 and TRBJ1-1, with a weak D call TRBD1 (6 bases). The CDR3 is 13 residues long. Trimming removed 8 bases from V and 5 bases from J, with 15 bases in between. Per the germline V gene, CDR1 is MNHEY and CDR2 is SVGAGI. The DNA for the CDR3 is TGTGCCAGCTCCCAAGACAGGAAGACTGAAGCTTTCTTT. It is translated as CASSQDRKTEAFF.

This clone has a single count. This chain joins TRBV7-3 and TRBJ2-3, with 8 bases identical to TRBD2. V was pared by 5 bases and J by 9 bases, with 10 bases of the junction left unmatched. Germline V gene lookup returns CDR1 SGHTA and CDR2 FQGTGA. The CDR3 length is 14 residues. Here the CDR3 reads CASSALAGQGTQYF. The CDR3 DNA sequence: TGTGCCAGCAGCGCTCTAGCGGGCCAAGGGACGCAGTATTTT. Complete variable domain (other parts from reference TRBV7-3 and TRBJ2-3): GAGVSQTPSNKVTEKGKYVELRCDPISGHTALYWYRQSLGQGPEFLIYFQGTGAADDSGLPNDRFFAVRPEGSVSTLKIQRTERGDSAVYLCASSALAGQGTQYFGPGTRLTVL.

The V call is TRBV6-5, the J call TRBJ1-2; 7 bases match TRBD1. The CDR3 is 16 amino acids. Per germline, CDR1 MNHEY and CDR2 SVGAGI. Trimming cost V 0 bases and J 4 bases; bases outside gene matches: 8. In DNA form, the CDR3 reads TGTGCCAGCAGTTACTCGCGGACAGGCGGGGGCTATGGCTACACCTTC. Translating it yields CASSYSRTGGGYGYTF.

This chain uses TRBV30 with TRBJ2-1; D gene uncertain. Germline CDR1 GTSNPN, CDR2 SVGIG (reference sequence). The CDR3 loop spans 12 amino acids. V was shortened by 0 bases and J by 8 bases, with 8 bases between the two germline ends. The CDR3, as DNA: TGTGCCTGGAGTGTAAAGAGCGATGAGCAGTTCTTC. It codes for CAWSVKSDEQFF.

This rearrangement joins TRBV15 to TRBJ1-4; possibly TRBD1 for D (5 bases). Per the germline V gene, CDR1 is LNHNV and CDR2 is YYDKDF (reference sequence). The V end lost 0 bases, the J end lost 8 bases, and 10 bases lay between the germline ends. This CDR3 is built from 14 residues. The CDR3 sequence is CATSRDRDGEKLFF. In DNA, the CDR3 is TGTGCCACCAGCAGAGATAGGGACGGAGAAAAACTGTTTTTT.

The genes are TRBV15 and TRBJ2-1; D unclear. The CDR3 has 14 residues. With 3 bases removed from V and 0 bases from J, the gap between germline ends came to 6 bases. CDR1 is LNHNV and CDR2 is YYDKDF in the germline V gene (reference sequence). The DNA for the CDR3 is TGTGCCACCAGCAGGTTTTTCTCCTACAATGAGCAGTTCTTC. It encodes CATSRFFSYNEQFF.

CDR3 sequence (DNA): TGTGCCAGCAGCTCTCCTGGACAGGAAAAAAAACTGTTTTTT. This gives the protein CASSSPGQEKKLFF. The chain carries TRBV7-8 and TRBJ1-4, with TRBD1 identical over 7 bases. The CDR3 consists of 14 residues. The V and J ends lost 4 bases and 9 bases, in that order; junction bases with no gene match: 8. Germline CDR1 is SGHVS and CDR2 is FQNEAQ.

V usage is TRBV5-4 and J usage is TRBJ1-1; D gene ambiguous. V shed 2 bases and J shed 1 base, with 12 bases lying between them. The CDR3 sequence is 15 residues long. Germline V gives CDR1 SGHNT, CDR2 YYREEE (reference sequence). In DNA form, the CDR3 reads TGTGCCAGCAGCTTCAGAGAGCCCCAGAACACTGAAGCTTTCTTT. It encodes CASSFREPQNTEAFF.

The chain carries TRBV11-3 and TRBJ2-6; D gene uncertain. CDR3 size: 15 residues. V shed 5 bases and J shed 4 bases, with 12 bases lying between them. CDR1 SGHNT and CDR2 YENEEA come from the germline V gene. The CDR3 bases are TGTGCCAGCAGCCCCCTCAAACCGGGGGCCAACGTCCTGACTTTC. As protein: CASSPLKPGANVLTF.

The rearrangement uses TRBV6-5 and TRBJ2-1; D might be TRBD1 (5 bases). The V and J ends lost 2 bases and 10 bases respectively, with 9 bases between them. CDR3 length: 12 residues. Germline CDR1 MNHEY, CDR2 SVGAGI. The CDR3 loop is CASSYDRWEQFF. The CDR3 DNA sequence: TGTGCCAGCAGTTACGACAGATGGGAGCAGTTCTTC.

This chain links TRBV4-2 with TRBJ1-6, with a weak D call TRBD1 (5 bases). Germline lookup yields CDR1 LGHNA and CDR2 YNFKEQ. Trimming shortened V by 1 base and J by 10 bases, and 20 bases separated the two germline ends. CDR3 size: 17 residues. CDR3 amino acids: CASSQAVAGKRKSPLHF. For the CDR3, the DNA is TGTGCCAGCAGCCAAGCCGTGGCAGGGAAGAGGAAATCACCCCTCCACTTT.

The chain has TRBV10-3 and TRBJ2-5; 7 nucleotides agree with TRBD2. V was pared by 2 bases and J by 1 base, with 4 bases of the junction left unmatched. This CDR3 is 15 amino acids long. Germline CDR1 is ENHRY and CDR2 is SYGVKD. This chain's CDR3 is CAISERGVLQETQYF. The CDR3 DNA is TGTGCCATCAGTGAGCGGGGGGTACTCCAAGAGACCCAGTACTTC.

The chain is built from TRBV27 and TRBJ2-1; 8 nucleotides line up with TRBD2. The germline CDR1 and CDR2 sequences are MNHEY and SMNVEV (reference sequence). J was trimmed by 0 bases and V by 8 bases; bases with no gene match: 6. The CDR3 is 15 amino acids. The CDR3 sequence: CASGSGTSSYNEQFF. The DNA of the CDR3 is TGTGCCAGCGGCTCCGGGACTAGCTCCTACAATGAGCAGTTCTTC.

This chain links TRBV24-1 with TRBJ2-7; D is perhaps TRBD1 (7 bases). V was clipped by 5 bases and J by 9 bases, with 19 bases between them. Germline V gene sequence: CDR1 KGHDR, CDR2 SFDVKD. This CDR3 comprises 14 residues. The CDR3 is CATSGRTGSGVQYF. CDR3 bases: TGTGCCACCAGTGGTCGGACAGGCTCGGGGGTGCAGTACTTC.

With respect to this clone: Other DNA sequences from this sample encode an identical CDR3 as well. In DNA, the CDR3 is TGCGCCAGCAGCTTGAAAGGCCAGGGCGGATCACCCCTCCACTTT. It codes for CASSLKGQGGSPLHF. This chain joins TRBV5-1 and TRBJ1-6; a possible D gene is TRBD1 (5 bases). V gave up 1 base and J gave up 10 bases, with 15 bases separating them. Germline V gene data show CDR1 as SGHRS and CDR2 as YFSETQ. The CDR3 contains 15 residues.

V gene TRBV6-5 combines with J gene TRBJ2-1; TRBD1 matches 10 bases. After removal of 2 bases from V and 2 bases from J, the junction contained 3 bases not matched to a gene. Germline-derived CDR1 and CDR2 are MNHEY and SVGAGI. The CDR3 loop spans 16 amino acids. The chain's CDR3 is CASSYLDRGPYNEQFF. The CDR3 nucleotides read TGTGCCAGCAGTTACCTCGACAGGGGGCCCTACAATGAGCAGTTCTTC.

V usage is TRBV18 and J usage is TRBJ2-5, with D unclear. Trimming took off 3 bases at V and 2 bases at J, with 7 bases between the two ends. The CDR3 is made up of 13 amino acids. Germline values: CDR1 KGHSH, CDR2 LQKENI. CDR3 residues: CASSPSFQETQYF. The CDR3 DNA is TGTGCCAGCTCACCGTCCTTTCAAGAGACCCAGTACTTC.

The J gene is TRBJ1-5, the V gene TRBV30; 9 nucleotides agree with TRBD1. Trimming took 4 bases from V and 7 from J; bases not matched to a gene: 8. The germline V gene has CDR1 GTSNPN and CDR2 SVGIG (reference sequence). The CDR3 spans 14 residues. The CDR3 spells CAWTYGQGKQPQHF. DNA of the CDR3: TGTGCCTGGACTTATGGACAGGGGAAACAGCCCCAGCATTTT. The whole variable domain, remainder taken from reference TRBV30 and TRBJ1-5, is SQTIHQWPATLVQPVGSPLSLECTVEGTSNPNLYWYRQAAGRGLQLLFYSVGIGQISSEVPQNLSASRPQDRQFILSSKKLLLSDSGFYLCAWTYGQGKQPQHFGDGTRLSIL.

The CDR3 bases are TGTGCCTGGAGCCGACCAAGGGGAAGAATGATCAATGAGCAGTTCTTC. This encodes CAWSRPRGRMINEQFF. V and J are TRBV30 and TRBJ2-1; D is possibly TRBD1 (5 bases). Germline CDR1 reads GTSNPN; CDR2 reads SVGIG (reference sequence). The CDR3 is 16 amino acids. The V end lost 3 bases, the J end lost 6 bases, and 21 bases lay between the germline ends.

The CDR3 DNA sequence: TGTGCCAGCAGCTTAGCGGAGGAAGGGGTTTTCTTT. It encodes CASSLAEEGVFF. V usage is TRBV7-9 and J usage is TRBJ1-1; weak D call: TRBD1 (5 bases). V was pared by 0 bases and J by 13 bases, with 12 bases between. CDR1 is SEHNR and CDR2 is FQNEAQ in the germline V gene (reference sequence). CDR3 size: 12 residues.

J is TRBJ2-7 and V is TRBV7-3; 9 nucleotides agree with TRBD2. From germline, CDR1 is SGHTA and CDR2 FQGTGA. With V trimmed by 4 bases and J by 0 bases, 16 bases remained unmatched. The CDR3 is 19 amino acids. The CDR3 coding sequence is TGTGCCAGCAGCTCCTCAGTAGGCGCTAGCGGGAACCCCTCCTACGAGCAGTACTTC. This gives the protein CASSSSVGASGNPSYEQYF.

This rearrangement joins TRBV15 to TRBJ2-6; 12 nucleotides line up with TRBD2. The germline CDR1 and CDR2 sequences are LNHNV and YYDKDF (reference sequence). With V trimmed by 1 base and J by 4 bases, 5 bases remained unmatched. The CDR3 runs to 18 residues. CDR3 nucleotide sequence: TGTGCCACCAGCAGAGGACTAGCGGGAGATGGCGGGGCCAACGTCCTGACTTTC. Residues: CATSRGLAGDGGANVLTF.

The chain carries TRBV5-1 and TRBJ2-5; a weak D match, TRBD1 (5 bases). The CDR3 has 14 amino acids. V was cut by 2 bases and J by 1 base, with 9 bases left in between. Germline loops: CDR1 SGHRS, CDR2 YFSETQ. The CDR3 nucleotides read TGCGCCAGCAGCTTACAGACAGTCCAAGAGACCCAGTACTTC. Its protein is CASSLQTVQETQYF.

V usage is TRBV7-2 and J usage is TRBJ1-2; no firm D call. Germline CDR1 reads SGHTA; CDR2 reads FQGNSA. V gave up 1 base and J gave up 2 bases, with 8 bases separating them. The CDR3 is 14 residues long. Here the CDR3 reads CASSLDVSNYGYTF. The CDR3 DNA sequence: TGTGCCAGCAGCTTAGATGTGTCGAACTATGGCTACACCTTC.